This entry lists 17 T cell receptor beta chains sequenced from one sample in a study of cytomegalovirus exposure and HLA in healthy donors. PCR involved 60 Vbeta and 13 Jbeta primers. Repertoires were generated with immunoSEQ multiplex PCR, while TCRdb's copy carries only in-frame clones and drops some. Of around 160,000 clones in the sample, 70% to 90% were seen once. The sample consisted of PBMCs. The receptors were sampled from a man younger than 35 in good health and CMV-seropositive.

This sequence joins TRBV7-2 and TRBJ2-5; 9 bases are shared with TRBD2. This CDR3 is built from 16 residues. Per the germline V gene, CDR1 is SGHTA and CDR2 is FQGNSA. With V trimmed by 2 bases and J by 5 bases, 9 bases remained unmatched. CDR3 sequence: CASSLRLAGISETQYF. CDR3 nucleotides: TGTGCCAGCAGCTTACGGCTAGCGGGGATTTCGGAGACCCAGTACTTC.

The genes are TRBV9 and TRBJ2-3; 8 bases are a match to TRBD2. CDR3 length: 18 residues. Germline CDR1 is SGDLS and CDR2 is YYNGEE. V was clipped by 2 bases and J by 2 bases; unmatched bases: 13. The CDR3 reads CASSVQTGTRTYTDTQYF. The CDR3, as DNA: TGTGCCAGCAGCGTCCAGACCGGGACTAGGACCTACACAGATACGCAGTATTTT.

The chain combines TRBV10-3 with TRBJ1-1; D may be TRBD1 (5 bases). The germline CDR1 and CDR2 sequences are ENHRY and SYGVKD. This CDR3 has 11 amino acids. V was cut by 3 bases and J by 11 bases, with 10 bases left in between. Here the CDR3 reads CAISEGGGAFF. The CDR3 nucleotides read TGTGCCATCAGTGAAGGCGGGGGGGCTTTCTTT.

The CDR3 DNA sequence: TGCAGCGTTGAAGAGCCGGGGGGGTCTGGAAATGAGCAGTTCTTC. This gives the protein CSVEEPGGSGNEQFF. The chain combines TRBV29-1 with TRBJ2-1; 8 bases line up with TRBD2. J was trimmed by 7 bases and V by 0 bases; bases with no gene match: 8. The CDR3 runs to 15 residues. The germline V gene encodes CDR1 SQVTM and CDR2 ANQGSEA.

The chain links TRBV29-1 to TRBJ1-4; the D is unclear. V was shortened by 4 bases and J by 0 bases, with 6 bases between the two germline ends. Germline assignment: CDR1 SQVTM and CDR2 ANQGSEA. This CDR3 is 13 amino acids long. This CDR3 reads CSVVGATNEKLFF. The CDR3 bases are TGCAGCGTTGTGGGCGCAACTAATGAAAAACTGTTTTTT.

This rearrangement joins TRBV6-5 to TRBJ2-5; TRBD1 agrees at 10 bases. Trimming removed 4 bases from V and 5 bases from J; junction bases left unmatched: 4. Germline V gene data show CDR1 as MNHEY and CDR2 as SVGAGI. CDR3 size: 14 residues. The CDR3: CASSWGTGEETQYF. CDR3 in DNA: TGTGCCAGCAGTTGGGGGACAGGGGAGGAGACCCAGTACTTC.

This clone was observed a few times. V usage is TRBV7-2 and J usage is TRBJ1-4; D call uncertain. Germline V lookup: CDR1 SGHTA, CDR2 FQGNSA. V lost 4 bases to trimming and J lost 2 bases, with 8 bases between them. This CDR3 contains 14 residues. DNA for the CDR3: TGTGCCAGCAGCTCCGCGAGGACTAATGAAAAACTGTTTTTT. Amino acid sequence: CASSSARTNEKLFF.

The chain joins TRBV27 to TRBJ2-5; TRBD2 is a possible D gene (6 bases). The DNA end favors TRBJ2-7, so the J call may be wrong. The CDR3 totals 14 residues. CDR1 is MNHEY and CDR2 is SMNVEV in the germline V gene (reference sequence). The CDR3 DNA reads as TGTGCCAGCAGTTTTAGCCAGGGAGGCTACGAGCAGTACTTC. Amino acids: CASSFSQGGYEQYF.

V gene TRBV7-2 combines with J gene TRBJ2-1; maybe TRBD1 (6 bases). V was clipped by 3 bases and J by 3 bases, with 15 bases between them. Germline-derived CDR1 and CDR2 are SGHTA and FQGNSA. The length of the CDR3 is 16 residues. The CDR3 DNA reads TGTGCCAGCAGCTTTGTTACCAGGGGAATCTACAATGAGCAGTTCTTC. This codes for CASSFVTRGIYNEQFF. Drawing the rest from reference TRBV7-2 and TRBJ2-1, the complete variable domain is GAGVSQSPSNKVTEKGKDVELRCDPISGHTALYWYRQSLGQGLEFLIYFQGNSAPDKSGLPSDRFSAERTGGSVSTLTIQRTQQEDSAVYLCASSFVTRGIYNEQFFGPGTRLTVL.

Written as DNA, the CDR3 is TGCGCCAGCAGCCAAGTTGGAGGGAGGGACAAGTCCGCCCCGGGTACGCAGTATTTT. It yields the protein CASSQVGGRDKSAPGTQYF. The chain joins TRBV4-1 to TRBJ2-3, with D possibly being TRBD2 (7 bases). This CDR3 spans 19 amino acids. From germline, CDR1 is MGHRA and CDR2 YSYEKL. The V end was cut by 1 base, the J end by 8 bases, with 28 bases between.

This clone appeared a single time. The V and J genes are TRBV6-5 and TRBJ2-7, with 8 bases fitting TRBD1. The trim removed 5 bases at V and 3 bases at J, leaving 6 bases unmatched. Germline values: CDR1 MNHEY, CDR2 SVGAGI. The CDR3 length is 14 residues. Here the CDR3 reads CASSNGQGVYEQYF. The CDR3 nucleotides are TGTGCCAGCAGTAATGGACAGGGCGTCTACGAGCAGTACTTC.

The chain uses TRBV7-9 and TRBJ2-1, with a tentative D call TRBD2 (5 bases). Trimming pared 5 bases from V and 7 bases from J, leaving 12 bases between. Germline V gives CDR1 SEHNR, CDR2 FQNEAQ (reference sequence). The CDR3 runs 13 residues. Here the CDR3 reads CASSPRGRNEQFF. The CDR3 region has the DNA TGTGCCAGCAGCCCCCGGGGTCGGAATGAGCAGTTCTTC.

The chain uses TRBV30 and TRBJ1-2; D not resolved. The germline V gene encodes CDR1 GTSNPN and CDR2 SVGIG (reference sequence). This CDR3 comprises 16 residues. V lost 0 bases to trimming and J lost 3 bases, with 17 bases between them. The CDR3 here is CAWSVIRLTRDYGYTF. Written as DNA, the CDR3 is TGTGCCTGGAGTGTGATCAGGCTAACCCGAGACTATGGCTACACCTTC.

The chain uses TRBV5-4 and TRBJ2-1, with 11 bases matching TRBD2. V shed 5 bases, J shed 8 bases, and the junction held 6 bases outside the gene matches. The CDR3 contains 14 residues. Germline V gene data show CDR1 as SGHNT and CDR2 as YYREEE (reference sequence). This CDR3 reads CASSSTSGGDEQFF. The DNA of the CDR3 is TGTGCCAGCAGTTCAACTAGCGGGGGAGATGAGCAGTTCTTC.

The J gene is TRBJ2-3, the V gene TRBV27, with TRBD2 identical over 14 bases. Per the germline V gene, CDR1 is MNHEY and CDR2 is SMNVEV (reference sequence). Trimming removed 5 bases from V and 3 bases from J; junction bases left unmatched: 4. The CDR3 length is 16 residues. The CDR3 bases are TGTGCCAGCAGTAGACTAGCGGGGGGGCTTACAGATACGCAGTATTTT. Residues: CASSRLAGGLTDTQYF.

This clone was seen a single time. V gene TRBV9 combines with J gene TRBJ1-6; D gene ambiguous. The germline V gene encodes CDR1 SGDLS and CDR2 YYNGEE. The CDR3 length is 18 residues. With 3 bases removed from V and 8 bases from J, the gap between germline ends came to 24 bases. Written as DNA, the CDR3 is TGTGCCAGCAGCGGGCCCACCCACCGGGGTGAGCGGGATTCACCCCTCCACTTT. Encoded protein: CASSGPTHRGERDSPLHF.

The chain is built from TRBV4-1 and TRBJ1-4, with no clear D. CDR1 is MGHRA, CDR2 YSYEKL, per germline. Trimming shortened V by 0 bases and J by 8 bases, and 4 bases separated the two germline ends. This CDR3 contains 12 residues. CDR3 nucleotides: TGCGCCAGCAGCCAAGATCCAGAAAAACTGTTTTTT. Its protein is CASSQDPEKLFF.